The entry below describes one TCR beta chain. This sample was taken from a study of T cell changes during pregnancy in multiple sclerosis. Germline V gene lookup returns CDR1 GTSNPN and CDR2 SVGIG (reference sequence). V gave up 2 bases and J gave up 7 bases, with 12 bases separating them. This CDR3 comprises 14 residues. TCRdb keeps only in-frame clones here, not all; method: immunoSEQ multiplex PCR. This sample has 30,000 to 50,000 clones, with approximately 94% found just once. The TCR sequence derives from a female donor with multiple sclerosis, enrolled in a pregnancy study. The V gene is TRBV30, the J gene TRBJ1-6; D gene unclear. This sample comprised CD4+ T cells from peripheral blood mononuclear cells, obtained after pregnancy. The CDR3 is CAWSSPGWNSPLHF. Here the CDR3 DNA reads TGTGCCTGGAGTTCCCCCGGGTGGAATTCACCCCTCCACTTT. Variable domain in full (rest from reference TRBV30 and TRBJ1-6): SQTIHQWPATLVQPVGSPLSLECTVEGTSNPNLYWYRQAAGRGLQLLFYSVGIGQISSEVPQNLSASRPQDRQFILSSKKLLLSDSGFYLCAWSSPGWNSPLHFGNGTRLTVT.